The present T cell receptor beta chain was sequenced within a study of blood T cell repertoires in COVID-19. Study information: The analysed material was cDNA or gDNA that came from T cells, B-cell-depleted T cells, or PBMCs.

As processed by the authors: Reference gene primer amplification in the assay estimated nucleated cell counts. Assay: immunoSEQ multiplex PCR; the TCRdb copy retains only in-frame clones and omits some. The V and J calls and the clone size are those of that table, but D and trimming were determined from the DNA. The table lists around 330,000 clones, approximately 88% of them singletons. Seattle patients were enrolled during active infection and followed longitudinally. Per the germline V gene, CDR1 is SGHRS and CDR2 is YFSETQ. This CDR3 is built from 15 residues. Germline trimming cut 4 bases from V and 0 bases from J; bases unmatched to any gene: 4.

The chain links TRBV5-1 to TRBJ1-3, with TRBD1 matching over 7 bases. The sample taken for sequencing was peripheral blood. The TCR originated in a woman in her 30s with COVID-19, enrolled during active disease. The CDR3 DNA sequence: TGCGCCAGCAGCACCGGACAGGTCTCTGGAAACACCATATATTTT. It encodes CASSTGQVSGNTIYF.